Following are 24 T cell receptor beta chains from one sample sequenced in a study of T cells in Graves' hyperthyroidism and ophthalmopathy. Amplified TCR beta CDR3 regions came from RNA transcripts. Using the HTBI primer set, a first-round RT-PCR was run on the TCR CDR3. TCRdb redid the calling of the multiplex PCR reads with MiXCR, one entry per CDR3 protein. The sample includes around 580,000 distinct CDR3 sequences, more than 45% of them seen just once. Sequenced sample: peripheral blood or thyroid tissue (not recorded which). These receptors came from a woman aged 18-35 years with Graves' hyperthyroidism.

The chain carries TRBV14 and TRBJ2-7, with TRBD1 matching 11 bases. V was pared by 1 base and J by 6 bases, with 5 bases of the junction left unmatched. CDR1 SGHDN and CDR2 FVKESK come from the germline V gene. The CDR3 is made up of 15 amino acids. For the CDR3, the DNA is TGTGCCAGCAGCCAAGTCGGGACAGGGGGAGGCGAGCAGTACTTC. Translation gives CASSQVGTGGGEQYF.

This clonotype was picked up many times. The chain joins TRBV24-1 to TRBJ2-7, with D possibly being TRBD1 or TRBD2 (5 bases each). The length of the CDR3 is 15 residues. Germline loops: CDR1 KGHDR, CDR2 SFDVKD. The V and J ends lost 4 bases and 2 bases respectively, with 14 bases between them. CDR3 sequence (DNA): TGTGCCACCAGTGAGTCCGGGACGCGTACCTACGAGCAGTACTTC. Amino acids: CATSESGTRTYEQYF.

The chain joins TRBV29-1 to TRBJ1-2, with TRBD1 matching over 8 bases. CDR3 length: 14 residues. V shed 5 bases, J shed 5 bases, and the junction held 10 bases outside the gene matches. Germline CDR1 SQVTM, CDR2 ANQGSEA. The chain's CDR3 is CSVPDRARRYGYTF. CDR3 DNA sequence: TGCAGCGTTCCGGACAGGGCACGTCGGTATGGCTACACCTTC.

The chain recombines TRBV2 with TRBJ2-5; the D gene is possibly TRBD1 (6 bases). The V gene's germline CDR1 is SNHLY and CDR2 FYNNEI. Trimming took off 6 bases at V and 4 bases at J, with 21 bases between the two ends. CDR3 length equals 16 residues. Written as DNA, the CDR3 is TGTGCCAGCAGCTTGGTTCCAGGGGCTCCCCGAGAGACCCAGTACTTC. Translated, it gives CASSLVPGAPRETQYF.

This clonotype was recorded a few times. The V and J genes are TRBV30 and TRBJ2-7; 7 bases fit TRBD2. The CDR3 is 13 amino acids. CDR1 GTSNPN and CDR2 SVGIG come from the germline V gene (reference sequence). The junction had 10 bases not matched to a gene; V was cut back by 4 bases and J by 7 bases. The CDR3 is CAWTLVPGLEQYF. The CDR3 coding sequence is TGTGCCTGGACTCTAGTCCCGGGACTAGAGCAGTACTTC.

This clonotype came up a few times. With a much larger clone just one base away, this may be a read error. The chain's CDR3 is CASSPDRSSGNTVYF. The CDR3 bases are TGTGCCAGCAGCCCGGACAGGTCCTCTGGAAACACCGTATATTTT. The chain employs TRBV12-3 or TRBV12-4 and TRBJ1-3; 7 bases map to TRBD1. The CDR3 spans 15 residues.

The genes are TRBV29-1 and TRBJ2-7; 7 bases are a match to TRBD2. V was pared by 8 bases and J by 6 bases, with 10 bases of the junction left unmatched. Germline values: CDR1 SQVTM, CDR2 ANQGSEA. This CDR3 spans 12 amino acids. DNA of the CDR3: TGCAGCAGCCCGGGACTACCAATCGAGCAGTACTTC. This gives the protein CSSPGLPIEQYF.

The V call is TRBV9, the J call TRBJ1-1; 11 bases match TRBD1. CDR1 SGDLS and CDR2 YYNGEE come from the germline V gene. With 3 bases clipped from V and 4 bases from J, the junction kept 2 bases outside the gene matches. The CDR3 runs to 14 residues. The CDR3 DNA sequence: TGTGCCAGCAGCGAGGGGACAGGGGGCACTGAAGCTTTCTTT. As protein: CASSEGTGGTEAFF.

There are many counts of this clonotype. This sequence joins TRBV7-2 and TRBJ1-2, with D perhaps TRBD1 (6 bases). In germline, CDR1 is SGHTA, CDR2 FQGNSA. This CDR3 is built from 15 residues. With 1 base removed from V and 3 bases from J, the gap between germline ends came to 12 bases. The CDR3 DNA follows: TGTGCCAGCAGCTTAGTCGGGGGGGCGGACTATGGCTACACCTTC. The encoded protein is CASSLVGGADYGYTF.

The table lists this clonotype with many counts. J is TRBJ1-2 and V is TRBV5-1, with a weak D call TRBD1 (5 bases). The CDR3 length is 13 residues. V gave up 0 bases and J gave up 8 bases, with 11 bases separating them. Germline lookup yields CDR1 SGHRS and CDR2 YFSETQ. The CDR3, as DNA: TGCGCCAGCAGCTTGGTGGCAGGGATGGGCTACACCTTC. Translated: CASSLVAGMGYTF.

The V and J genes are TRBV15 and TRBJ2-7, with a possible D match to TRBD2 (6 bases). The CDR3 has 14 residues. CDR1 and CDR2 from the germline V gene are LNHNV and YYDKDF (reference sequence). Trimming stripped 5 bases from V and 2 bases from J, with 13 bases between. The chain's CDR3 is CATSAPGVAYEQYF. The CDR3 coding sequence is TGTGCCACCAGCGCCCCGGGAGTCGCCTACGAGCAGTACTTC.

The chain has TRBV10-3 and TRBJ2-7; D is tentatively TRBD1 or TRBD2 (5 bases each). Germline V CDR1 and CDR2: ENHRY, SYGVKD. V gave up 10 bases and J gave up 9 bases, with 19 bases separating them. The CDR3 loop spans 12 amino acids. The CDR3 loop reads CASNAARDGQYF. The CDR3, as DNA: TGTGCCAGCAATGCCGCCAGGGACGGGCAGTACTTC.

This sequence joins TRBV24-1 and TRBJ2-7; TRBD1 agrees at 9 bases. The CDR3 spans 15 residues. J was trimmed by 3 bases and V by 7 bases; bases with no gene match: 9. Germline CDR1 reads KGHDR; CDR2 reads SFDVKD. CDR3 loop: CATRFPRTGVYEQYF. The CDR3, as DNA: TGTGCCACCAGATTCCCACGGACAGGGGTCTACGAGCAGTACTTC.

This clonotype occurred once. This chain joins TRBV5-4 and TRBJ2-5; 16 bases match TRBD2. The CDR3 is 17 amino acids. Per the germline V gene, CDR1 is SGHNT and CDR2 is YYREEE (reference sequence). V was pared by 4 bases and J by 4 bases, with 7 bases of the junction left unmatched. In DNA, the CDR3 is TGTGCCAGCAGCAAGGGGACTAGCGGGAGGGAGAGAGAGACCCAGTACTTC. Protein product: CASSKGTSGRERETQYF.

Ten or more counts support this clonotype. CDR3 amino acids: CSEGRSAYGYTF. The CDR3 nucleotides are TGCAGTGAGGGCAGGAGCGCCTATGGCTACACCTTC. The chain couples TRBV20-1 to TRBJ1-2; D gene unclear. The CDR3 is made up of 12 amino acids. CDR1 and CDR2 (germline): DFQATT, SNEGSKA (reference sequence). The V end lost 7 bases, the J end lost 4 bases, and 13 bases lay between the germline ends.

The chain joins TRBV5-1 to TRBJ2-6; D uncertain. This CDR3 has 14 amino acids. Trimming removed 5 bases from V and 2 bases from J, with 8 bases in between. The germline gives CDR1 SGHRS, CDR2 YFSETQ. For the CDR3, the DNA is TGCGCCAGCAGGTCAGGTACTGGGGCCAACGTCCTGACTTTC. This gives the protein CASRSGTGANVLTF.

In its sample, this clonotype was seen many times. The chain uses TRBV2 and TRBJ1-5; no definite D call. CDR3 size: 12 residues. CDR1 and CDR2 from the germline V gene are SNHLY and FYNNEI. The V end lost 3 bases, the J end lost 6 bases, and 6 bases lay between the germline ends. Here the CDR3 DNA reads TGTGCCAGCAGTGAGGGAAGTCAGCCCCAGCATTTT. It translates to CASSEGSQPQHF.

This clonotype was seen ten or more times. This sequence joins TRBV5-1 and TRBJ1-1; TRBD1 might be the D (6 bases). Trimming took 5 bases from V and 9 from J, leaving 17 bases between them. Germline V gene data show CDR1 as SGHRS and CDR2 as YFSETQ. The CDR3 covers 13 residues. The CDR3 loop is CASSPVLGGQAFF. DNA of the CDR3: TGCGCCAGCAGTCCGGTGTTGGGGGGGCAAGCTTTCTTT.

The V and J genes are TRBV7-2 and TRBJ2-5; possible D gene TRBD2, 6 bases. V was pared by 4 bases and J by 4 bases, with 16 bases between. The germline V gene encodes CDR1 SGHTA and CDR2 FQGNSA. This CDR3 has 15 residues. CDR3 bases: TGTGCCAGCAGCTCCCAGCCGGGAGTCTCAGAGACCCAGTACTTC. As protein: CASSSQPGVSETQYF. Full variable domain (missing parts from reference TRBV7-2 and TRBJ2-5): GAGVSQSPSNKVTEKGKDVELRCDPISGHTALYWYRQSLGQGLEFLIYFQGNSAPDKSGLPSDRFSAERTGGSVSTLTIQRTQQEDSAVYLCASSSQPGVSETQYFGPGTRLLVL.

The sample holds many counts of this clonotype. The V gene is TRBV20-1, the J gene TRBJ2-7; tentative D call: TRBD1 (6 bases). Germline CDR1 and CDR2: DFQATT and SNEGSKA (reference sequence). The CDR3 is 14 residues long. The ends were cut back, 4 bases at V and 0 bases at J, with 13 bases in the middle. The CDR3 nucleotides read TGCAGTGCTAACCGGGACACAAGCTCCTACGAGCAGTACTTC. Encoded protein: CSANRDTSSYEQYF.

This chain links TRBV19 with TRBJ2-5, with 10 bases that match TRBD2. Germline assignment: CDR1 LNHDA and CDR2 SQIVND (reference sequence). The CDR3 is made up of 16 amino acids. V shed 0 bases and J 7 bases; nucleotides not matched to a gene: 8. The CDR3: CASSIEGSGRSGTQYF. In DNA, the CDR3 is TGTGCCAGTAGTATAGAGGGTAGCGGGAGGTCAGGGACCCAGTACTTC.

J is TRBJ2-5 and V is TRBV29-1; no firm D call. The ends were cut back, 8 bases at V and 2 bases at J, with 12 bases in the middle. This CDR3 comprises 12 residues. Looked up from germline, CDR1 is SQVTM and CDR2 is ANQGSEA. As DNA, the CDR3 is TGCAGCCAGTCTCGCGGTCAAGAGACCCAGTACTTC. Its protein is CSQSRGQETQYF.

There are many counts of this clonotype. The chain is built from TRBV11-3 and TRBJ1-6, with a weak D call TRBD1 (5 bases). V lost 6 bases and J lost 7, with 10 bases in between. The CDR3 runs to 13 residues. Germline V gene data show CDR1 as SGHNT and CDR2 as YENEEA. The CDR3 region has the DNA TGTGCCAGCAGTACGGGGGGAAATTCACCCCTCCACTTT. Protein: CASSTGGNSPLHF.

This clonotype was seen ten or more times. V gene TRBV25-1 combines with J gene TRBJ2-5; the D call may be TRBD1 or TRBD2 (5 bases each). Per germline, CDR1 MGHDK and CDR2 SYGVNS. The length of the CDR3 is 14 residues. The V end was cut by 10 bases, the J end by 5 bases, with 20 bases between. CDR3 protein: CAIQPPGPRETQYF. As DNA, the CDR3 is TGTGCCATTCAGCCTCCGGGACCGAGGGAGACCCAGTACTTC.